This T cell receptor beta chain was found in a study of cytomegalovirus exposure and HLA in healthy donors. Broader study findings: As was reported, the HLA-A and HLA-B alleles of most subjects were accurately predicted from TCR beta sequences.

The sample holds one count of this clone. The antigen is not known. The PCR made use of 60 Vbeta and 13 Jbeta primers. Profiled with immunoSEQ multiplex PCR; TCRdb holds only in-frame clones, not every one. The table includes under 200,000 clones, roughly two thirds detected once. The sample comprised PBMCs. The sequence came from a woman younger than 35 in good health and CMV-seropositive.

CDR3 residues: CATRLAGALYNEQFF. The CDR3 DNA reads as TGTGCCACAAGACTAGCGGGAGCACTTTACAATGAGCAGTTCTTC. This chain connects TRBV19 to TRBJ2-1, with 12 bases aligning to TRBD2. Germline lookup yields CDR1 LNHDA and CDR2 SQIVND (reference sequence). With V trimmed by 10 bases and J by 4 bases, 8 bases remained unmatched. The length of the CDR3 is 15 residues.